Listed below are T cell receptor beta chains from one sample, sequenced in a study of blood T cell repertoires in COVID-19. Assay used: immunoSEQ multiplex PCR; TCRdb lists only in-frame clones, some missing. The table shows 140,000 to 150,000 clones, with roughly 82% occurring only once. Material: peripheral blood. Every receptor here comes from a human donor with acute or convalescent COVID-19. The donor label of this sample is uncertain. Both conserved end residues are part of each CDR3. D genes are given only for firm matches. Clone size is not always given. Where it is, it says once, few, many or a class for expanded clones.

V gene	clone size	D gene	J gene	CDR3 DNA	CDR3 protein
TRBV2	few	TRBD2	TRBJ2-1	TGTGCCAGCAGGGAGTACGATGCGCGGGGGGAAATGTTCTTC	CASREYDARGEMFF
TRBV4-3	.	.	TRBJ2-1	TGCGCCAGCAGCCAAGTACCCCCCAGAGCGGAGTTCTTC	CASSQVPPRAEFF
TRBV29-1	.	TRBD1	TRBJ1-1	TGCAGCGTTCGGGGACAGACCGGCAGGAACACTGAAGCTTTCTTT	CSVRGQTGRNTEAFF
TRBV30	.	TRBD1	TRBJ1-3	TGTGCCTGGAGTGTAACAGGGGAATTGGGAAACACCATATATTTT	CAWSVTGELGNTIYF
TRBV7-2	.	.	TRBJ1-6	TGTGCCAGCAGCTCCGTCTCAAGGGGTCAATCACCCCTCCACTTT	CASSSVSRGQSPLHF
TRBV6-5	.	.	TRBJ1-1	TGTGCCAGCACCCTAGAGGCCGGAGCTGAAGCTTTCTTT	CASTLEAGAEAFF
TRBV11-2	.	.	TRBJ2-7	TGTGCCAGCAGCTTAGGAGGGGGAGCGATGAGCTACGAGCAGTACTTC	CASSLGGGAMSYEQYF
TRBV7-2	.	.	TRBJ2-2	TGTGCCAGCAGCTTCCTCCAGGGCGTCACCGGGGAGCTGTTTTTT	CASSFLQGVTGELFF
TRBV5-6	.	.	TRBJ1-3	TGTGCCAGCAGCCGGGTCCCAGGGACTTTCTCTGGAAACACCATATATTTT	CASSRVPGTFSGNTIYF
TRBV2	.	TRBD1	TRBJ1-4	TGTGCCAGCAATCCGGACAGGGGAAGTGAAAAACTGTTTTTT	CASNPDRGSEKLFF
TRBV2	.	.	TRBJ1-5	TGTGCCAGCAGTGCGAGCAGGGAGGTTCAGCCCCAGCATTTT	CASSASREVQPQHF
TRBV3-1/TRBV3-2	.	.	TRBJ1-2	TGTGCCAGCAGCCTCGGCGGAGGGTCGAGCTATGGCTACACCTTC	CASSLGGGSSYGYTF
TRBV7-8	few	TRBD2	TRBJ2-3	TGTGCCAGCAGCTCGGTAGCGGGGGGTAGCATAGATACGCAGTATTTT	CASSSVAGGSIDTQYF
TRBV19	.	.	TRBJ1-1	TGTGCCAGTACTAACCCCAGGGGTTCCGTCCGGGACGGGGAAGCTTTCTTT	CASTNPRGSVRDGEAFF
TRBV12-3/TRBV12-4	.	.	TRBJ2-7	TGTGCCTCCTCAAGGGGCCCTTACGAGCAGTACTTC	CASSRGPYEQYF
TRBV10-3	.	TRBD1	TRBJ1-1	TGTGCCATCAGAAGCGGACAGGGGGCGGCTGAAGCTTTCTTT	CAIRSGQGAAEAFF
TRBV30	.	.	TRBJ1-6	TGTGCCTGGAGGGACAGTTATAATTCACCCCTCCACTTT	CAWRDSYNSPLHF
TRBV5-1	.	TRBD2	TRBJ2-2	TGCGCCAGCAGCCCGGACGGGGGGACCGGGGAGCTGTTTTTT	CASSPDGGTGELFF
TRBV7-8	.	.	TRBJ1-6	TGTGCCAGCAGCTTAGCTCCTTCTAATTCACCCCTCCACTTT	CASSLAPSNSPLHF
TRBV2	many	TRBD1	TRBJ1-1	TGTGCCACCAAGGGGGCTATTGAAGCTTTCTTT	CATKGAIEAFF
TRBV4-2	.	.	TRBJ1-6	TGTGCCAGCAGCCCGAGGAATAATTCACCCCTCCACTTT	CASSPRNNSPLHF
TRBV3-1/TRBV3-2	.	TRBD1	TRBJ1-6	TGTGCCAGCACCCAGGGGGCTGGGGGTTCACCCCTCCACTTT	CASTQGAGGSPLHF
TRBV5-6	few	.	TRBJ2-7	TGTGCCAGCAGCTTGATTTCCCCGGGACAAACCTACGAGCAGTACTTC	CASSLISPGQTYEQYF
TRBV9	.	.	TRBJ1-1	TGTGCCAGCAGCGTAGCGCAGATGAACACTGAAGCTTTCTTT	CASSVAQMNTEAFF
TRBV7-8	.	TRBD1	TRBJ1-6	TGTGCCAGCAGCTCCACTCCGGGAGGGGGCGGTTCCTATAATTCACCCCTCCACTTT	CASSSTPGGGGSYNSPLHF
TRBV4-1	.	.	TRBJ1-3	TGCGCCAGCAGCCAAACCGGGAGCTCTGGAAACACCATATATTTT	CASSQTGSSGNTIYF
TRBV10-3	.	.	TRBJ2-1	TGTGCCGCCACAGACAGAGAGACCTACAATGAGCAGTTCTTC	CAATDRETYNEQFF
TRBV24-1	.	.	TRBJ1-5	TGTGCCACCAGTGATGGGCACAATCAGCCCCAGCATTTT	CATSDGHNQPQHF
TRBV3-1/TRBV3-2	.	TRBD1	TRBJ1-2	TGTGCCAGCAGCCAAGATCTGGTGACAGGGCGTGGCTACACCTTC	CASSQDLVTGRGYTF
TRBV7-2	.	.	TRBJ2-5	TGTGCCAGCAGCTTGAACGGGATGTACCAAGAGACCCAGTACTTC	CASSLNGMYQETQYF
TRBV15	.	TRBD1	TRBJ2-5	TGTGCCACCGCCAGGGACAGATTTCAAGAGACCCAGTACTTC	CATARDRFQETQYF
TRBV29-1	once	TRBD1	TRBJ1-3	TGCAGCGGGAGACAGGGACCTTCTGGAAACACCATATATTTT	CSGRQGPSGNTIYF
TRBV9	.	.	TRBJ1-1	TGTGCCAGCAGCCCCCAGACAGGTCAAAGCACTGAAGCTTTCTTT	CASSPQTGQSTEAFF
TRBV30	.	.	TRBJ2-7	TGTGCCTGGAGGGGCGCAGGGATCTACGAGCAGTACTTC	CAWRGAGIYEQYF
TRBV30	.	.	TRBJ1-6	TGTGCCTGGAGTGGAGGGAATAATTCACCCCTCCACTTT	CAWSGGNNSPLHF
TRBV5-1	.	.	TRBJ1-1	TGCGCCAGCAGCTACCTACGGGGTAACACTGAAGCTTTCTTT	CASSYLRGNTEAFF
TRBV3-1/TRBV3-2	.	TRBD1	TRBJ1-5	TGTGCCAGCAGCCCAGACAGGGGAATGGGCAATCAGCCCCAGCATTTT	CASSPDRGMGNQPQHF
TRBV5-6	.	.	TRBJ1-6	TGTGCCAGCAGCTTGGTCCAGGGGTTAAGATCACCCCTCCACTTT	CASSLVQGLRSPLHF
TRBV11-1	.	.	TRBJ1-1	TGTGCCAGCAGCTTGCGGGGGATGAACACTGAAGCTTTCTTT	CASSLRGMNTEAFF
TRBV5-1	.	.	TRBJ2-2	TGCGCCAGCAGCTTGGATACAGGGCCCACCGGGGAGCTGTTTTTT	CASSLDTGPTGELFF
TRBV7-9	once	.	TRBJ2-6	TGTGCCAGCAGCCCCCGTGTAGGGGGTGGGGCCAACGTCCTGACTTTC	CASSPRVGGGANVLTF
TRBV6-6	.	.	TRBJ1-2	TGTGCCAGCACCAAACGAGGAGGCTCGGATGGCTACACCTTC	CASTKRGGSDGYTF
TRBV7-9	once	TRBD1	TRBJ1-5	TGTGCCAGCAGCTGGGACAGTAATCAGCCCCAGCATTTT	CASSWDSNQPQHF
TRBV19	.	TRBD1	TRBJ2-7	TGTGCCAGTAGGCGTCAAGCCGGGACAGGGGGCTGGAACGAGCAGTACTTC	CASRRQAGTGGWNEQYF
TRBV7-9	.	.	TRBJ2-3	TGTGCCAGCAGCTTTAGGGTTGGGGCTAGCACAGATACGCAGTATTTT	CASSFRVGASTDTQYF
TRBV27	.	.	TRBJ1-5	TGTGCCAGCAGCCTCCAGGGAGGAGGCCAGCCCCAGCATTTT	CASSLQGGGQPQHF
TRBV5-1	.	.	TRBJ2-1	TGCGCCAGCAGCTTAGGGGGGGCCTTCTACAATGAGCAGTTCTTC	CASSLGGAFYNEQFF
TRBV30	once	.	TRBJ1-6	TGTGCCTCCGAAAGGGGTACCTATAATTCACCCCTCCACTTT	CASERGTYNSPLHF
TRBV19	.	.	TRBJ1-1	TGTGCCAGTAGTATGACACAGAACACTGAAGCTTTCTTT	CASSMTQNTEAFF
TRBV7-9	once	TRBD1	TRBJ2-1	TGTGCCAGCAGCTCTAGGGACAGCGCATACAATGAGCAGTTCTTC	CASSSRDSAYNEQFF
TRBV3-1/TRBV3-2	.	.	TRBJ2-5	TGTGCCAGCAGCCAAGGGGCGGGGACCCAGTACTTC	CASSQGAGTQYF
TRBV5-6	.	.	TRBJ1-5	TGTGCCAGCAGCTCATTAAGACAGTACAATAGCAATCAGCCCCAGCATTTT	CASSSLRQYNSNQPQHF
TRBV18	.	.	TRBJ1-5	TGTGCCAGCTCGTGGGACAAGGGAGGCAATCAGCCCCAGCATTTT	CASSWDKGGNQPQHF
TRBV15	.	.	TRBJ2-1	TGTGCCACCAGCAGCTATACTACAAAGGGGGATGAGCAGTTCTTC	CATSSYTTKGDEQFF